These 5 T cell receptor beta chains share one sample of origin, sequenced in a study of shared clonotypes between healthy human individuals. Generated by immunoSEQ multiplex PCR, the TCRdb table keeps only in-frame clones and is missing some. This table holds some 500,000 clones, about 96% found once. The sequencing sample was made of naive CD4+ T cells sorted from blood. The subset: CD45RA+ positively selected. Receptors were obtained from a woman aged 30 to 39 in good health.

About this clone: This CDR3 is also generated by other DNA sequences in the sample. The chain joins TRBV5-1 to TRBJ2-2, with 9 bases lining up with TRBD1. The junction had 6 bases not matched to a gene; V was cut back by 4 bases and J by 5 bases. Germline CDR1 SGHRS, CDR2 YFSETQ. The CDR3 has 15 residues. CDR3 amino acids: CASSEGQGNTGELFF. CDR3 DNA: TGCGCCAGCAGCGAGGGACAGGGAAATACCGGGGAGCTGTTTTTT.

On this clone itself: The same CDR3 also results from other DNA sequences found in this sample. This chain links TRBV28 with TRBJ2-1, with unresolved D. The germline V gene has CDR1 MDHEN and CDR2 SYDVKM. The CDR3 is made up of 13 amino acids. Trimming left V 4 bases short and J 5 bases short, with 9 bases between. CDR3 sequence: CASSSGQNNEQFF. The DNA of the CDR3 is TGTGCCAGCAGTTCCGGGCAGAACAATGAGCAGTTCTTC.

This clone was counted a single time. The chain combines TRBV11-2 with TRBJ2-1, with 10 nucleotides matching TRBD1. From germline, CDR1 is SGHAT and CDR2 FQNNGV. CDR3 size: 15 residues. J lost 7 bases, V lost 6 bases, and 9 bases had no gene match. Written as DNA, the CDR3 is TGTGCCAGCAGAGTCTGGGGACAGGGGAAGAATGAGCAGTTCTTC. Protein: CASRVWGQGKNEQFF.

The rearrangement joins TRBV19 to TRBJ1-5; D remains ambiguous. The ends were cut back, 5 bases at V and 4 bases at J, with 12 bases in the middle. The CDR3 consists of 14 residues. Germline V lookup: CDR1 LNHDA, CDR2 SQIVND (reference sequence). Here the CDR3 DNA reads TGTGCCAGTAGTGGTCAGGCGACTAATCAGCCCCAGCATTTT. Its translation: CASSGQATNQPQHF.

The chain is built from TRBV5-1 and TRBJ1-2; the match to TRBD1 covers 7 bases. Germline V gene sequence: CDR1 SGHRS, CDR2 YFSETQ. Trimming cost V 4 bases and J 2 bases; bases outside gene matches: 11. CDR3 size: 16 residues. The CDR3 protein is CASSPQGRDRNYGYTF. As DNA, the CDR3 is TGCGCCAGCAGCCCACAGGGGAGAGACAGGAACTATGGCTACACCTTC.